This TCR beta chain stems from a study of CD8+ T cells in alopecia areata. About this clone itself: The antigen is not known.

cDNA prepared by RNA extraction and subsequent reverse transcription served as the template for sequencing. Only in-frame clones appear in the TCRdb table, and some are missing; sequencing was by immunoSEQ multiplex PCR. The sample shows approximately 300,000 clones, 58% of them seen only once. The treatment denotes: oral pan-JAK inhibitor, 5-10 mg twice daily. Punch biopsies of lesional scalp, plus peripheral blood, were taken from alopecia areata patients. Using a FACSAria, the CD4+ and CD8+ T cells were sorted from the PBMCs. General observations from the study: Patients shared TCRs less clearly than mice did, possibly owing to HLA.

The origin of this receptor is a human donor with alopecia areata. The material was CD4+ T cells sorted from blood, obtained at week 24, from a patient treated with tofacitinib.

CDR3 DNA sequence: TGTGCCAGCAGCCATTCGACTGGCGGGGCCGGGTATGGCGAGCAGTACTTC. Protein: CASSHSTGGAGYGEQYF. V usage is TRBV4-2 and J usage is TRBJ2-5, with D possibly matching TRBD2 (6 bases). The J call is uncertain, as TRBJ2-7 better fits the DNA end. This CDR3 region has 17 residues. Germline values: CDR1 LGHNA, CDR2 YNFKEQ.